The 24 T cell receptor beta chains below were found in one sample sequenced in a study of CD8 T cells in ankylosing spondylitis. TCRdb reprocessed the 5' RACE reads via MiXCR and lists one record per CDR3 protein. The sample carries around 140,000 distinct CDR3 sequences, about an eighth recorded once. Source material: blood, either unsorted or a sorted T cell fraction (not recorded which). The receptors shown here come from a female donor with ankylosing spondylitis or in good health (not recorded which).

There are many counts of this clonotype. This chain uses TRBV5-1 with TRBJ2-3; 7 bases fit TRBD2. Trimming took 0 bases from V and 2 from J; bases not matched to a gene: 6. The germline V gene encodes CDR1 SGHRS and CDR2 YFSETQ. The CDR3 spans 16 residues. The CDR3 coding sequence is TGCGCCAGCAGCTTGGCCGTTCGGGAGGCCACAGATACGCAGTATTTT. This gives the protein CASSLAVREATDTQYF. Supplemented by reference TRBV5-1 and TRBJ2-3, the full variable domain reads KAGVTQTPRYLIKTRGQQVTLSCSPISGHRSVSWYQQTPGQGLQFLFEYFSETQRNKGNFPGRFSGRQFSNSRSEMNVSTLELGDSALYLCASSLAVREATDTQYFGPGTRLTVL.

This clonotype was found many times. CDR3 sequence reads: CASSLVGGQVAKNIQYF. The CDR3 DNA reads TGTGCCAGCAGCTTGGTGGGTGGGCAGGTGGCCAAAAACATTCAGTACTTC. The chain carries TRBV5-5 and TRBJ2-4; unclear D gene. CDR3 length: 17 residues. V was pared by 0 bases and J by 1 base, with 14 bases between. The germline gives CDR1 SGHKS, CDR2 YYEKEE (reference sequence).

This chain joins TRBV5-4 and TRBJ2-7; D possibly corresponds to TRBD1 (6 bases). This CDR3 spans 15 amino acids. The germline V gene encodes CDR1 SGHNT and CDR2 YYREEE (reference sequence). V was trimmed by 0 bases and J by 3 bases, leaving 13 bases between them. CDR3 bases: TGTGCCAGCAGCTTGGGTCCCCAGGGGATCTACGAGCAGTACTTC. Translated: CASSLGPQGIYEQYF.

This clonotype was seen repeatedly, ten times or more. This chain joins TRBV9 and TRBJ2-2; a weak D match, TRBD1 (6 bases). Germline CDR1 reads SGDLS; CDR2 reads YYNGEE. The CDR3 runs to 15 residues. The V gene lost 4 bases and the J gene lost 4 bases, with 14 bases spanning the gap. CDR3 loop: CASSLARGSTGELFF. In nucleotides, the CDR3 is TGTGCCAGCAGCCTCGCCAGGGGTAGCACCGGGGAGCTGTTTTTT.

This clonotype came up many times. V and J are TRBV5-1 and TRBJ1-4, with D possibly matching TRBD1 (5 bases). CDR3 length: 16 amino acids. CDR1 and CDR2 (germline): SGHRS, YFSETQ. The V end lost 3 bases, the J end lost 6 bases, and 18 bases lay between the germline ends. The CDR3 spells CASSSNPGPEYEKLFF. The CDR3 DNA follows: TGCGCCAGCAGCTCAAACCCGGGACCAGAATATGAAAAACTGTTTTTT.

This clonotype was recorded many times. The V gene is TRBV20-1, the J gene TRBJ2-1; TRBD2 matches at 8 bases. The CDR3 is 14 amino acids. CDR1 and CDR2 (germline): DFQATT, SNEGSKA (reference sequence). Trimming at V came to 1 base and at J to 7 bases, leaving 6 bases not matched to a gene. The CDR3 DNA reads as TGCAGTGCTAGAGCAGCGGGAGCGGGGAATGAGCAGTTCTTC. Translating it yields CSARAAGAGNEQFF.

CDR3 bases: TGTGCCAGCAGCTGGGGGACAGGAGGGATCGGGGAGCTGTTTTTT. The encoded protein is CASSWGTGGIGELFF. The V call is TRBV12-3 or TRBV12-4, the J call TRBJ2-2; TRBD1 matches at 8 bases. The V segment lost 6 bases and the J segment 7 bases; nucleotides outside the gene matches: 10. This CDR3 region has 15 residues.

The sample holds many counts of this clonotype. The chain couples TRBV10-3 to TRBJ2-1; D remains unclear. This CDR3 contains 16 residues. The V gene's germline CDR1 is ENHRY and CDR2 SYGVKD. The ends were cut back, 4 bases at V and 4 bases at J, with 17 bases in the middle. The CDR3 protein is CAISAGLRTVYNEQFF. For the CDR3, the DNA is TGTGCCATCAGTGCCGGTCTACGGACCGTATACAATGAGCAGTTCTTC.

This clonotype was detected many times. The chain combines TRBV5-1 with TRBJ2-1; 8 positions agree with TRBD1. From germline, CDR1 is SGHRS and CDR2 YFSETQ. CDR3 length: 16 amino acids. Losses at the gene ends were 0 bases for V and 3 bases for J; bases not matched to a gene: 5. DNA for the CDR3: TGCGCCAGCAGCTTGGCGGGACAGGTACTCTACAATGAGCAGTTCTTC. Its translation is CASSLAGQVLYNEQFF.

This clonotype was seen a handful of times. This sequence joins TRBV19 and TRBJ1-2, with TRBD1 matching 11 bases. Germline trimming cut 5 bases from V and 7 bases from J; bases unmatched to any gene: 3. Germline CDR1 reads LNHDA; CDR2 reads SQIVND (reference sequence). This CDR3 spans 13 amino acids. This CDR3 is CASSWTGGSGYTF. DNA of the CDR3: TGTGCCAGTAGTTGGACAGGGGGCTCTGGCTACACCTTC.

The V and J genes are TRBV28 and TRBJ2-7; tentatively, D is TRBD2 (6 bases). V gave up 10 bases and J gave up 0 bases, with 16 bases separating them. Germline V gene sequence: CDR1 MDHEN, CDR2 SYDVKM. The CDR3 contains 14 residues. DNA for the CDR3: TGTGCCACCTTTGGCGGGGTGAGCTCCTACGAGCAGTACTTC. Translated: CATFGGVSSYEQYF.

This clonotype has at least ten counts. J is TRBJ2-1 and V is TRBV24-1; 9 bases are shared with TRBD2. The germline V gene encodes CDR1 KGHDR and CDR2 SFDVKD. The CDR3 is made up of 16 amino acids. V was pared by 3 bases and J by 4 bases, with 6 bases of the junction left unmatched. The CDR3 coding sequence is TGTGCCACCAGTGATGAATCTAGCGGGGTATACAATGAGCAGTTCTTC. Translated: CATSDESSGVYNEQFF.

Ten or more counts support this clonotype. The chain is built from TRBV6-5 and TRBJ2-7, with no clear D. CDR3 length: 11 residues. The V end lost 3 bases, the J end lost 10 bases, and 10 bases lay between the germline ends. The germline V gene encodes CDR1 MNHEY and CDR2 SVGAGI. DNA for the CDR3: TGTGCCAGCAGTTATTTTGAGGCTCAGTACTTC. Amino acid sequence: CASSYFEAQYF.

This clonotype was found many times. The chain uses TRBV2 and TRBJ2-1, with TRBD1 matching over 8 bases. V shed 2 bases and J 7 bases; nucleotides not matched to a gene: 13. This CDR3 is 17 amino acids long. Germline CDR1 SNHLY, CDR2 FYNNEI. The CDR3 reads CASSELVGTGGKNEQFF. CDR3 DNA: TGTGCCAGCAGTGAACTGGTGGGGACAGGTGGTAAGAATGAGCAGTTCTTC.

This sequence joins TRBV14 and TRBJ1-4; possible D gene TRBD1, 5 bases. The CDR3 extends over 15 amino acids. Germline assignment: CDR1 SGHDN and CDR2 FVKESK. The V end was cut by 2 bases, the J end by 0 bases, with 7 bases between. The CDR3 DNA reads TGTGCCAGCAGCCAAACAGGCGCAACTAATGAAAAACTGTTTTTT. It yields the protein CASSQTGATNEKLFF.

This clonotype was counted many times. V is TRBV3-1 and J is TRBJ2-7; D not certain. Germline V CDR1 and CDR2: LGHDT, YNNKEL (reference sequence). V lost 5 bases and J 3 bases, leaving 8 bases between the germline ends. The CDR3 length is 12 residues. The CDR3 DNA sequence: TGTGCCAGCAGCGGCCCTGACTACGAGCAGTACTTC. This sequence encodes CASSGPDYEQYF.

This clonotype was detected many times. The chain carries TRBV20-1 and TRBJ1-5, with D perhaps TRBD1 (6 bases). The germline gives CDR1 DFQATT, CDR2 SNEGSKA (reference sequence). The CDR3 has 13 residues. The V gene lost 4 bases and the J gene lost 2 bases, with 9 bases spanning the gap. This CDR3 is CSATPGGNQPQHF. The CDR3 DNA follows: TGCAGTGCTACCCCAGGGGGCAATCAGCCCCAGCATTTT.

This clonotype was seen repeatedly, ten times or more. The genes are TRBV12-3 or TRBV12-4 and TRBJ2-5, with TRBD1 matching over 7 bases. The CDR3 is made up of 14 amino acids. J gave up 5 bases and V 3 bases, and 6 bases lay outside the gene matches. CDR3 sequence (DNA): TGTGCCAGCAGTTTTCGAGGGGGCGAGGAGACCCAGTACTTC. This gives the protein CASSFRGGEETQYF.

This clonotype was recorded at least ten times. V and J are TRBV27 and TRBJ1-1; the D is unclear. CDR1 and CDR2 (germline): MNHEY, SMNVEV (reference sequence). Between the trimmed V and J ends, which lost 2 bases and 5 bases, there was a span of 15 bases. The CDR3 sequence is 15 residues long. As DNA, the CDR3 is TGTGCCAGCAGTTTACGTCCCGAATTAGGGACTGAAGCTTTCTTT. Translated, it gives CASSLRPELGTEAFF.

Note on this clonotype: Possible read error: a much larger clone is one base away. This rearrangement joins TRBV14 to TRBJ1-1; D is undetermined. Trimming removed 4 bases from V and 0 bases from J, with 12 bases in between. The CDR3 extends over 15 amino acids. Germline V gives CDR1 SGHDN, CDR2 FVKESK. CDR3 region: CASSLLTRMNTEAFF. The CDR3 region has the DNA TGTGCCAGCAGCCTCCTGACAAGGATGAACACTGAAGCTTTCTTT.

The chain carries TRBV7-1 and TRBJ2-1, with D perhaps assigned TRBD1 or TRBD2 (5 bases each). TRBV7-1 is given ORF status, its function remaining uncertain. The length of the CDR3 is 17 residues. The V gene lost 2 bases and the J gene lost 0 bases, with 14 bases spanning the gap. The CDR3 nucleotides read TGTGCCAGCAGCTCAACAGGAGCGGCAGACTCCTACAATGAGCAGTTCTTC. Translation gives CASSSTGAADSYNEQFF.

This clonotype was detected ten times or more. The J gene is TRBJ1-5, the V gene TRBV27, with D perhaps matching TRBD1 (5 bases). This CDR3 region has 14 residues. V was trimmed by 10 bases and J by 5 bases, leaving 18 bases between them. Per germline, CDR1 MNHEY and CDR2 SMNVEV (reference sequence). CDR3 residues: CATRRPGLHQPQHF. CDR3 DNA sequence: TGTGCCACCCGCCGACCGGGACTCCATCAGCCCCAGCATTTT.

This clonotype has a count of ten or more. The V gene is TRBV28, the J gene TRBJ1-2; no clear D gene. The CDR3 has 17 residues. Germline loops: CDR1 MDHEN, CDR2 SYDVKM. With 6 bases removed from V and 0 bases from J, the gap between germline ends came to 20 bases. The CDR3 region has the DNA TGTGCCAGCAGGGACCTCCCGCAGGCTCAAGCTAACTATGGCTACACCTTC. Translation gives CASRDLPQAQANYGYTF.

Worth noting for this clonotype: A much larger clone is a single base away; this may be a read error. The rearrangement joins TRBV5-1 to TRBJ2-5, with 7 nucleotides matching TRBD1. This CDR3 comprises 15 residues. CDR1 is SGHRS, CDR2 YFSETQ, per germline. For the CDR3, the DNA is TGCGCCAGCAGCTTGGTCGGGACAGAGAGGGAGACCCGGTACTTC. This sequence encodes CASSLVGTERETRYF.